This T cell receptor (beta chain) was observed in a study of T-cell memory formation after mild COVID-19. The CDR3 length is 13 residues. Germline loops: CDR1 SGHRS, CDR2 YFSETQ. V dropped 2 bases and J dropped 6; count of bases not matched to a gene: 4. This clonotype appeared many times. One entry per CDR3 protein, called by TCRdb with MiXCR from the 5' RACE reads. Here the sample spans roughly 340,000 distinct CDR3 sequences, 15% to 20% being singletons. Sequences were obtained from PBMCs or a T cell subset sorted from them (not recorded which). The receptor's source is a man between 18 and 29 years old who had mild COVID-19 (a few samples of this study predate the infection). Cell type and time point are not known. The V and J genes are TRBV5-1 and TRBJ1-1, with 7 positions matching TRBD1. The CDR3, as DNA: TGCGCCAGCAGCTTAGAGGGGGCCCCTGAAGCTTTCTTT. This gives the protein CASSLEGAPEAFF. Drawing the rest from reference TRBV5-1 and TRBJ1-1, the complete variable domain is KAGVTQTPRYLIKTRGQQVTLSCSPISGHRSVSWYQQTPGQGLQFLFEYFSETQRNKGNFPGRFSGRQFSNSRSEMNVSTLELGDSALYLCASSLEGAPEAFFGQGTRLTVV.